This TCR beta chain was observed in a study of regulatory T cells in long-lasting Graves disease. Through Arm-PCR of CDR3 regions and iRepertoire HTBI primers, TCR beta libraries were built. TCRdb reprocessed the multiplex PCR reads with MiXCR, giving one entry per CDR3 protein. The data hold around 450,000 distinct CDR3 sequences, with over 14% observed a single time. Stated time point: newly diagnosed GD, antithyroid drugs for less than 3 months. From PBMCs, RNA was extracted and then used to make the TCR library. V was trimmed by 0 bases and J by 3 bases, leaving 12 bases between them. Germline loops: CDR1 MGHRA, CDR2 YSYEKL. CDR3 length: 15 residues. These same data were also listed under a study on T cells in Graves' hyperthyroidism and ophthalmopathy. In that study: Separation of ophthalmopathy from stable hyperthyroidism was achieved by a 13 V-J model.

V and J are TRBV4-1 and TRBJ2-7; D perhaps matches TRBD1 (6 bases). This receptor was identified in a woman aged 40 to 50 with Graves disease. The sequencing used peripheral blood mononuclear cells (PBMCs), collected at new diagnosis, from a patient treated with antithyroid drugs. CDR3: CASSQDGDMDYEQYF. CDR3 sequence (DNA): TGCGCCAGCAGCCAAGATGGGGACATGGACTACGAGCAGTACTTC.